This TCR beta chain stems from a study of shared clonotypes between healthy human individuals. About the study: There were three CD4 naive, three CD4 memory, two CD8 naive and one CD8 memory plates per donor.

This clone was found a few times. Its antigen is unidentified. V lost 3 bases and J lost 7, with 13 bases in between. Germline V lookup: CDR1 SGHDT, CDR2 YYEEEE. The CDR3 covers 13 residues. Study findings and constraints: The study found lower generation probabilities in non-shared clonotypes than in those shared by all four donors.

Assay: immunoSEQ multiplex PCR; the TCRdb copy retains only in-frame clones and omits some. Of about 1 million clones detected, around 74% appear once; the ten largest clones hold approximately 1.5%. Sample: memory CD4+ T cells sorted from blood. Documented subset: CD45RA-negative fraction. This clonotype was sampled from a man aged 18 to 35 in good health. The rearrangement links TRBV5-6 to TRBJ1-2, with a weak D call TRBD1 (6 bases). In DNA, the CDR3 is TGTGCCAGCAGCTGGGGGCAGGGAGGTGGCTACACCTTC. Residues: CASSWGQGGGYTF.